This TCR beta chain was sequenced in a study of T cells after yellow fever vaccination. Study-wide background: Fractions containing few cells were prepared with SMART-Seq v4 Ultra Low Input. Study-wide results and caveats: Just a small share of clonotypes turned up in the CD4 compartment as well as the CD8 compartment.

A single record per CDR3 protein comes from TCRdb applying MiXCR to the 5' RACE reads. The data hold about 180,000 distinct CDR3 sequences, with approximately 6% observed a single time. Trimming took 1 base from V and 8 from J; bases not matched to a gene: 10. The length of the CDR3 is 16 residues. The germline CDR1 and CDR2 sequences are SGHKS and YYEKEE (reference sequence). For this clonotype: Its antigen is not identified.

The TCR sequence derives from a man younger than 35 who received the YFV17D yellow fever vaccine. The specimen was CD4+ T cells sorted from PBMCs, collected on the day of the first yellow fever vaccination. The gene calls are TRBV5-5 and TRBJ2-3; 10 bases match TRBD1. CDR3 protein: CASSLWGTGEGGTQYF. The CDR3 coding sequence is TGTGCCAGCAGCTTGTGGGGGACAGGGGAAGGGGGTACGCAGTATTTT.